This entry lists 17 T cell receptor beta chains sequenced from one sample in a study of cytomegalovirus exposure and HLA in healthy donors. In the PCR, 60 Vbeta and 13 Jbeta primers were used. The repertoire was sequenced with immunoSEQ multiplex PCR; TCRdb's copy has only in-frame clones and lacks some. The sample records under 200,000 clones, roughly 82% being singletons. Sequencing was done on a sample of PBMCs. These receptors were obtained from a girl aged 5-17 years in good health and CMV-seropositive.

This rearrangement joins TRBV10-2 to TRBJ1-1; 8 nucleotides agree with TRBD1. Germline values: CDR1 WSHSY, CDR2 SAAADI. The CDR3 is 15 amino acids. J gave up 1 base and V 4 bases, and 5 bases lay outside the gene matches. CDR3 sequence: CASSVQGAANTEAFF. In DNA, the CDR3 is TGCGCCAGCAGTGTCCAGGGGGCGGCGAACACTGAAGCTTTCTTT.

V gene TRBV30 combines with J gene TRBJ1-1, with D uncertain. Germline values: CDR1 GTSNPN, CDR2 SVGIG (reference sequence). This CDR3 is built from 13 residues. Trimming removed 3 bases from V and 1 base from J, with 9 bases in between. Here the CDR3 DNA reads TGTGCCTGGAGCGATCAGGCGAACACTGAAGCTTTCTTT. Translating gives CAWSDQANTEAFF.

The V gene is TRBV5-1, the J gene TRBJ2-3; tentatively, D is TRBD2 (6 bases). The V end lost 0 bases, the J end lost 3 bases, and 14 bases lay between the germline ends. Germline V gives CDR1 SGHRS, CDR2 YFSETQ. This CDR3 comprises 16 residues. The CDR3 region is CASSLAGPGDTDTQYF. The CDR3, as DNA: TGCGCCAGCAGCTTGGCCGGGCCGGGGGATACAGATACGCAGTATTTT.

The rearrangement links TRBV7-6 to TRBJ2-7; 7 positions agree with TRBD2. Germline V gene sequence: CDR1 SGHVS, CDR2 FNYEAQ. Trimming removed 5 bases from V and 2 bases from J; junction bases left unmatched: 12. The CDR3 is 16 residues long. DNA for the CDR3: TGTGCCAGCAGCCCCCGTAATAAGGCGGGAGCCTACGAGCAGTACTTC. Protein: CASSPRNKAGAYEQYF.

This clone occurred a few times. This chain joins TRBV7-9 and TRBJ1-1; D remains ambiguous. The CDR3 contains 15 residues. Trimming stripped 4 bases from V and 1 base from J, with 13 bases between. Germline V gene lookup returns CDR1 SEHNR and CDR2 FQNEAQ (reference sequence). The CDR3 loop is CASSSPLGSNTEAFF. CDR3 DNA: TGTGCCAGCAGCTCCCCACTCGGGTCGAACACTGAAGCTTTCTTT.

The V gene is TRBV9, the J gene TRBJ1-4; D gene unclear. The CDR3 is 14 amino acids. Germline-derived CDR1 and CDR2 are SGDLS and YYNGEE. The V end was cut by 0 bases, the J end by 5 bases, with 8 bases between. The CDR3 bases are TGTGCCAGCAGCGTAGCCCCCCTCAATGAAAAACTGTTTTTT. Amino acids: CASSVAPLNEKLFF.

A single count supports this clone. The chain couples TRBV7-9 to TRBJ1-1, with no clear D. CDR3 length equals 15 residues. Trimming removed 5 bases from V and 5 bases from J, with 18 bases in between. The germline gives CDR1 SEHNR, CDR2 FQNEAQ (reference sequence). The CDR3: CASSPGELGATEAFF. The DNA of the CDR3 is TGTGCCAGCAGCCCGGGCGAGTTGGGAGCAACTGAAGCTTTCTTT.

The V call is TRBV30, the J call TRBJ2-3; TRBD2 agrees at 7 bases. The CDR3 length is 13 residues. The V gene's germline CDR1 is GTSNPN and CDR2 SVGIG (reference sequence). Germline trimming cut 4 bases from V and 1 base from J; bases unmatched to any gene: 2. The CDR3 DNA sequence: TGTGCCTGGAACCTAGCGGGCACAGATACGCAGTATTTT. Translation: CAWNLAGTDTQYF.

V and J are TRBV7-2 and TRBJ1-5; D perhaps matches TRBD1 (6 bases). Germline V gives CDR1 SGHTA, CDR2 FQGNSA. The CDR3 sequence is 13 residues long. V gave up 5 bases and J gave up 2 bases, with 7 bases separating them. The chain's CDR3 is CASSGGGNQPQHF. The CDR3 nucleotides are TGTGCCAGCAGCGGGGGCGGCAATCAGCCCCAGCATTTT.

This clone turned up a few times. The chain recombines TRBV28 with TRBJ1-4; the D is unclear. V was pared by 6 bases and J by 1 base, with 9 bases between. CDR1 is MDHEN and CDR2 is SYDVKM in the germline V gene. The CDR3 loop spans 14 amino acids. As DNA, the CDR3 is TGTGCCAGCAGGACGGCGGGAACTAATGAAAAACTGTTTTTT. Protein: CASRTAGTNEKLFF.

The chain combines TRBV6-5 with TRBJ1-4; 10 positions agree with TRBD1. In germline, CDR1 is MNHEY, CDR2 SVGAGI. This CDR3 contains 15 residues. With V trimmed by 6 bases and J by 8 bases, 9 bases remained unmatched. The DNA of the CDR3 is TGTGCCAGCAGCCAAGGGACAGGGGTTAGGGAAAAACTGTTTTTT. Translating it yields CASSQGTGVREKLFF.

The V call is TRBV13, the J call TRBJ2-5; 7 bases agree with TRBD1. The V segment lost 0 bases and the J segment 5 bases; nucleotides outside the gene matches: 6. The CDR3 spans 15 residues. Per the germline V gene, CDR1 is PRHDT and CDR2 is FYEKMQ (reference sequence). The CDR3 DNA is TGTGCCAGCAGCTTAGGGACAGGGACGGGGGAGACCCAGTACTTC. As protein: CASSLGTGTGETQYF.

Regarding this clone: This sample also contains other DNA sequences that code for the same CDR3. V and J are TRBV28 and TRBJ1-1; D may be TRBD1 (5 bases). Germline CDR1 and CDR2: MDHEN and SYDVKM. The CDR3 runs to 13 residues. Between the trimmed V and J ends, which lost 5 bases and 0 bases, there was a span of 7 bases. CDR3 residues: CASSDSLNTEAFF. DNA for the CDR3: TGTGCCAGCAGTGACAGCTTGAACACTGAAGCTTTCTTT.

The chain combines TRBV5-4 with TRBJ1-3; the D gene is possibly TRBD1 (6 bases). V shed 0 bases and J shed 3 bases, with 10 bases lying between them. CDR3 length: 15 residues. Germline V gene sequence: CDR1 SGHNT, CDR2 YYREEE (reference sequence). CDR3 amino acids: CASSLGGGYGNTIYF. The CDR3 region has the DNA TGTGCCAGCAGCTTGGGAGGGGGTTATGGAAACACCATATATTTT.

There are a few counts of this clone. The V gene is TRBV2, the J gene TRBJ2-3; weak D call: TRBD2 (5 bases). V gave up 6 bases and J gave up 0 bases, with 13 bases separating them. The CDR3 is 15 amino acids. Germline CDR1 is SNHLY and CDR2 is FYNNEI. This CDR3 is CASSSQKRSTDTQYF. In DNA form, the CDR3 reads TGTGCCAGCAGCTCTCAAAAGCGGAGCACAGATACGCAGTATTTT.

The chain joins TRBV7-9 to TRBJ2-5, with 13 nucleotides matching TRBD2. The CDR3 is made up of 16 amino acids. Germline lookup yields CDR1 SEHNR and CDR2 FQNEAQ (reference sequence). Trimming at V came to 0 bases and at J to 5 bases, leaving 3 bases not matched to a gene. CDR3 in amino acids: CASSLALGLAGETQYF. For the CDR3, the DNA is TGTGCCAGCAGCTTAGCGCTGGGACTAGCGGGGGAGACCCAGTACTTC.

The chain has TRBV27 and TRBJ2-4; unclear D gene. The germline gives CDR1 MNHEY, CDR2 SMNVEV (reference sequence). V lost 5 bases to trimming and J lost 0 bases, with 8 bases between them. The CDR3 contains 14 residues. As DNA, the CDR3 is TGTGCCAGCAGTCCAGATATAGCCAAAAACATTCAGTACTTC. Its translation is CASSPDIAKNIQYF.